The present entry profiles one TCR beta chain with its context. Its binding antigen is unknown. No quality values exist for individual bases; no much larger clone is one base distant. This sample was taken from a study of T cells in Graves' hyperthyroidism and ophthalmopathy (dated by TCRdb to between 2018 and 2021). In the study overall: Peripheral blood samples were taken at the time of initial diagnosis, prior to any treatment. A discovery cohort of about a hundred patients, roughly 40 with Graves' ophthalmopathy and about 58 with stable Graves' hyperthyroidism, was used to find distinguishing TCR V-J signatures. Prospective prediction of ophthalmopathy was tested in an independent validation cohort of fewer than 20 hyperthyroidism patients and 17 patients who later progressed to ophthalmopathy. The 100 or so discovery patients were randomly split 7:3 into training and test sets. Thyroid tissue and blood T-cell repertoires from six Graves' hyperthyroidism patients were also compared in the study. Once sampling was done, hyperthyroidism patients were given methimazole at a starting dose of 30 mg daily, whereas ophthalmopathy patients were given high-dose intravenous methylprednisolone. The paper reports TCR Vbeta CDR3 sequencing of 130 to 150 peripheral blood samples: over 40 ophthalmopathy, approximately 74 hyperthyroidism and around 17 progressor patients.

Amplification of TCR beta CDR3 regions was carried out from RNA transcripts. The TCR CDR3 was subjected to a first round of RT-PCR using the HTBI primer set and the Qiagen OneStep RT-PCR kit. Libraries were constructed in a second round of multiplex PCR, after which size selection and purification were carried out. Libraries were sequenced paired-end with 100 bp reads on an Illumina HiSeq2000. The study's own analysis went as follows. SOAPnuke was used to process the raw data, removing reads that contained adapters or uncalled bases, had a mean Phred below 15, or lacked an exact match to the constant primer or identifier. High-quality paired reads were merged with COPE v1.2.5, and unique nucleotide sequences were defined as clonotypes. MiTCR v1.1 was used to align the clonotypes against IMGT TRBV, TRBD and TRBJ reference segments. Only V-J combinations with frequency above 0.0001, covering roughly 99% of repertoires, were analysed. A TCS score was defined as the ratio between F50 (clonal expansion) and ExV (chaos), using BLOSUM62-based TCRdist between CDR3 peptides within each V-J. Welch's t-statistics and random forest reduced around 510 V-J features to 13, which were used in a naive Bayes classifier (R e1071). Using fastp trimming at Q25 and MiXCR clonotype assembly, TCRdb reanalyzed the public sequencing data and kept in-frame beta chains. Rows matching on CDR3 protein sequence are summarized as one entry with the most common DNA and genes. TCRdb's processing, not the authors', yielded these V and J calls. Counted in this sample were hundreds of thousands of distinct CDR3 sequences; 12% to 15% of them appeared once. More than 8.5% of the sample rests with the top ten.

What the research found in general, with its limitations: No statistical method was used to set the sample size in advance, and investigators knew the group allocation. A model built on a 13 V-J signature distinguished ophthalmopathy from stable hyperthyroidism, reaching over 85% sensitivity and about 81% specificity in cross-validation and 80%/75% in testing. During validation, the model predicted progression to ophthalmopathy a median of around 7 months ahead of onset, with roughly 65% sensitivity and about 75% specificity. Most expanded thyroid clonotypes (frequency above 0.001) were also found in blood, which suggests that blood repertoires may mirror thyroid immune responses.

Trimming takes 6 bases from V and 2 bases from J, and the germline ends sit 13 bases apart. The CDR3 covers 13 residues, taking in both the cysteine and the phenylalanine. CDR3 DNA is the only sequence kept; it has 39 bases, read in frame from the first base. CDR1 is given as DFQATT and CDR2 as SNEGSKA, both from the germline V gene (reference sequence). Stable Graves' hyperthyroidism was defined as the absence of progression to ophthalmopathy over 18 months of follow-up. The hyperthyroidism patients were between 18 and 65 years old and newly diagnosed, with a disease duration of less than 2 months. Any patient with an uncontrolled infection, another autoimmune disease, pregnancy or lactation was excluded. Diagnoses were based on clinical symptoms, serum thyroxine and TRAb, thyroid ultrasound and orbital computed tomography. PBMCs were isolated from more than 8 ml of fresh peripheral blood by Ficoll-Paque density gradient centrifugation. Trizol reagent was used to extract total RNA, and RNA quality was then checked on an Agilent 2100 Bioanalyzer.

The rearranged segments are TRBV20-1 and TRBJ2-5; the best D guess is TRBD2, with 6 bases matching. The specimen sequenced was blood. The TCR sequence derives from a woman aged 18-29 years with Graves' hyperthyroidism. CDR3 reads: CSALRGTQETQYF. Read as DNA, the sequence is TGCAGTGCCCTACGGGGGACTCAAGAGACCCAGTACTTC.